A selection of T cell receptor beta chains follows, all from one sample in a study of T cell responses to AZD1222 COVID-19 vaccine. Sequencing used immunoSEQ multiplex PCR; TCRdb keeps in-frame clones, though not all of them. This sample yields about 45,000 clones, of which about 87% are seen a single time; 0.9% to 1.2% belongs to the top ten. The sequences come from peripheral blood, collected 28 days after the second AZD1222 dose. The source is an adult who received the AZD1222 COVID-19 vaccine. CDR3s include the opening cysteine and the closing phenylalanine or tryptophan. Fields, in order: D gene, clone size, V gene, J gene, CDR3 DNA, CDR3 protein. The D gene is left open where the match is weak. For some rows the clone size is stated as once, few or many, or as a class when expanded; others skip it.

d_gene: .
abundance: .
v_gene: TRBV2
j_gene: TRBJ1-2
CDR3nt: TGTGCCAGCAGGCCTTGGGGGGGCATGCATGGCTACACCTTC
CDR3aa: CASRPWGGMHGYTF

d_gene: TRBD2
abundance: .
v_gene: TRBV4-3
j_gene: TRBJ2-2
CDR3nt: TGCGCCAGCAGCCAAGATCGATGGAAGGAAGCGGGAGGCACCGGGGAGCTGTTTTTT
CDR3aa: CASSQDRWKEAGGTGELFF

d_gene: TRBD2
abundance: few
v_gene: TRBV12-3/TRBV12-4
j_gene: TRBJ2-5
CDR3nt: TGTGCCAGCAGTTTGCTAGCGGGAGAGACCCAGTACTTC
CDR3aa: CASSLLAGETQYF

d_gene: TRBD1
abundance: .
v_gene: TRBV5-6
j_gene: TRBJ2-3
CDR3nt: TGTGCCAGCAGCTTGGGGGACAGGGGAGATACGCAGTATTTT
CDR3aa: CASSLGDRGDTQYF

d_gene: .
abundance: once
v_gene: TRBV7-3
j_gene: TRBJ2-7
CDR3nt: TGTGCCAGCAGCCTGGCAGCCAGCTACGAGCAGTACTTC
CDR3aa: CASSLAASYEQYF

d_gene: .
abundance: .
v_gene: TRBV4-1
j_gene: TRBJ2-3
CDR3nt: TGCGCCAGCAGCCAGGCTGTGGCTGGACTGTATATCAAGTATTTT
CDR3aa: CASSQAVAGLYIKYF

d_gene: .
abundance: once
v_gene: TRBV11-3
j_gene: TRBJ2-3
CDR3nt: TGTGCCAGCAGCTCCGGCCGGGACTTTAGAGATACGCAGTATTTT
CDR3aa: CASSSGRDFRDTQYF

d_gene: .
abundance: .
v_gene: TRBV7-9
j_gene: TRBJ1-1
CDR3nt: TGTGCCAGCAGCGTACAGGGTTACACTGAAGCTTTCTTT
CDR3aa: CASSVQGYTEAFF

d_gene: TRBD1
abundance: .
v_gene: TRBV25-1
j_gene: TRBJ1-1
CDR3nt: TGTGCCAGCAGTGGGTTCCAAGGACAGGGCAACACTGAAGCTTTCTTT
CDR3aa: CASSGFQGQGNTEAFF

d_gene: .
abundance: .
v_gene: TRBV20-1
j_gene: TRBJ2-1
CDR3nt: TGCAGTGCTAGTACAGGGAGAATATACAATGAGCAGTTCTTC
CDR3aa: CSASTGRIYNEQFF

d_gene: .
abundance: .
v_gene: TRBV19
j_gene: TRBJ2-7
CDR3nt: TGTGCCAGTAGTCGTATAGGGGCGAGGGAGCAGTACTTC
CDR3aa: CASSRIGAREQYF

d_gene: .
abundance: .
v_gene: TRBV20-1
j_gene: TRBJ2-7
CDR3nt: TGCAGTGCCGGCCGGGGGATCGAGCAGTACTTC
CDR3aa: CSAGRGIEQYF

d_gene: .
abundance: .
v_gene: TRBV27
j_gene: TRBJ2-2
CDR3nt: TGTGCCAGCAGTTTAGATATGTGGGACACCGGGGAGCTGTTTTTT
CDR3aa: CASSLDMWDTGELFF

d_gene: .
abundance: .
v_gene: TRBV11-2
j_gene: TRBJ1-5
CDR3nt: TGTGCCAGCAGTCCCTTTGCCAGGGCCGATCAGCCCCAGCATTTT
CDR3aa: CASSPFARADQPQHF

d_gene: .
abundance: few
v_gene: TRBV5-5
j_gene: TRBJ2-7
CDR3nt: TGTGCCAGCAGCTGGGGGCAGGGTTCCGACTACGAGCAGTACTTC
CDR3aa: CASSWGQGSDYEQYF

d_gene: .
abundance: .
v_gene: TRBV3-1/TRBV3-2
j_gene: TRBJ2-4
CDR3nt: TGTGCCAGCAGCCCGGGACCGCACCTAGCCAAAAACATTCAGTACTTC
CDR3aa: CASSPGPHLAKNIQYF

d_gene: .
abundance: .
v_gene: TRBV9
j_gene: TRBJ1-2
CDR3nt: TGTGCCAGCAGCGACCCTGTATCCTATGGCTACACCTTC
CDR3aa: CASSDPVSYGYTF

d_gene: .
abundance: once
v_gene: TRBV30
j_gene: TRBJ1-2
CDR3nt: TGTGCCTGGAGGCCCAGGCCGAGGAACTATGGCTACACCTTC
CDR3aa: CAWRPRPRNYGYTF

d_gene: .
abundance: .
v_gene: TRBV28
j_gene: TRBJ2-7
CDR3nt: TGTGCCAGCAGTCCCCGAGTTGGGCGGCGTAGCTCCTACGAGCAGTACTTC
CDR3aa: CASSPRVGRRSSYEQYF

d_gene: .
abundance: .
v_gene: TRBV5-1
j_gene: TRBJ2-7
CDR3nt: TGCGCCAGCAGCTTGGACCCTAGCTCCTACGAGCAGTACTTC
CDR3aa: CASSLDPSSYEQYF

d_gene: TRBD1
abundance: few
v_gene: TRBV7-2
j_gene: TRBJ1-3
CDR3nt: TGTGCCAGCAGCTTTTACAGGGGAACCCTAAACACCATATATTTT
CDR3aa: CASSFYRGTLNTIYF

d_gene: TRBD1
abundance: .
v_gene: TRBV3-1/TRBV3-2
j_gene: TRBJ1-2
CDR3nt: TGTGCCAGCAGCCAAACGGACAGGACTAACTATGGCTACACCTTC
CDR3aa: CASSQTDRTNYGYTF

d_gene: .
abundance: few
v_gene: TRBV6-2/TRBV6-3
j_gene: TRBJ2-5
CDR3nt: TGTGCCAGCAGCCCGGACACCCAAGAGACCCAGTACTTC
CDR3aa: CASSPDTQETQYF

d_gene: .
abundance: .
v_gene: TRBV19
j_gene: TRBJ1-3
CDR3nt: TGTGCCAGTAGTATGGCACCGACCTCTGGAAACACCATATATTTT
CDR3aa: CASSMAPTSGNTIYF

d_gene: .
abundance: .
v_gene: TRBV27
j_gene: TRBJ2-1
CDR3nt: TGTGGATCCAAGAGGCTAGATGATAATGAGCAGTTCTTC
CDR3aa: CGSKRLDDNEQFF

d_gene: TRBD2
abundance: .
v_gene: TRBV29-1
j_gene: TRBJ2-1
CDR3nt: TGCAGCGTTGAAGGGATGGGTTCTAGCGGGTACAATGAGCAGTTCTTC
CDR3aa: CSVEGMGSSGYNEQFF

d_gene: .
abundance: .
v_gene: TRBV5-5
j_gene: TRBJ2-3
CDR3nt: TGTGCCAGCAGCCGGACGAGAGATACGCAGTATTTT
CDR3aa: CASSRTRDTQYF

d_gene: .
abundance: .
v_gene: TRBV19
j_gene: TRBJ1-1
CDR3nt: TGTGCCAGTAATCAGAGGGGTAGGAACACTGAAGCTTTCTTT
CDR3aa: CASNQRGRNTEAFF

d_gene: .
abundance: few
v_gene: TRBV4-3
j_gene: TRBJ1-5
CDR3nt: TGCGCCAGCAGCCAAGTTGGTGGCAGGGGAAGTCAGCCCCAGCATTTT
CDR3aa: CASSQVGGRGSQPQHF

d_gene: .
abundance: .
v_gene: TRBV10-1
j_gene: TRBJ1-5
CDR3nt: TGCGCCAGCAGTGAGTGGGGCAATCAGCCCCAGCATTTT
CDR3aa: CASSEWGNQPQHF

d_gene: .
abundance: .
v_gene: TRBV6-5
j_gene: TRBJ2-2
CDR3nt: TGTGCCAGCTGTATGCAGGGAGGTACCGGGGAGCTGTTTTTT
CDR3aa: CASCMQGGTGELFF

d_gene: .
abundance: .
v_gene: TRBV9
j_gene: TRBJ2-3
CDR3nt: TGTGCCAGCAGCGTAGGGGCTATTAGCACAGATACGCAGTATTTT
CDR3aa: CASSVGAISTDTQYF

d_gene: TRBD1
abundance: .
v_gene: TRBV2
j_gene: TRBJ2-7
CDR3nt: TGTGCCAGCAGTAAGAGGACAGGGTTAGATTTCTCCTACGAGCAGTACTTC
CDR3aa: CASSKRTGLDFSYEQYF

d_gene: .
abundance: .
v_gene: TRBV28
j_gene: TRBJ1-1
CDR3nt: TGTGCCAGCAGCCTTGGGGGGCTTAGTGAAGCTTTCTTT
CDR3aa: CASSLGGLSEAFF

d_gene: .
abundance: .
v_gene: TRBV6-5
j_gene: TRBJ1-1
CDR3nt: TGTGCCAGCAGTATCCAGCCGAACACTGAAGCTTTCTTT
CDR3aa: CASSIQPNTEAFF

d_gene: TRBD1
abundance: few
v_gene: TRBV19
j_gene: TRBJ1-4
CDR3nt: TGTGCCAGTAGTATCCAGGGGGCGTCTAATGAAAAACTGTTTTTT
CDR3aa: CASSIQGASNEKLFF

d_gene: .
abundance: few
v_gene: TRBV30
j_gene: TRBJ2-3
CDR3nt: TGTGCGGAGGGGTGGGGGGCAGATACGCAGTATTTT
CDR3aa: CAEGWGADTQYF

d_gene: TRBD2
abundance: .
v_gene: TRBV7-6
j_gene: TRBJ2-3
CDR3nt: TGTGCCAGCAGCTTAATAGCGGGAGGGGGGTCAGATACGCAGTATTTT
CDR3aa: CASSLIAGGGSDTQYF

d_gene: .
abundance: .
v_gene: TRBV4-1
j_gene: TRBJ2-5
CDR3nt: TGCGCCAGCAGCCAAGGACAGTACCAAGAGACCCAGTACTTC
CDR3aa: CASSQGQYQETQYF

d_gene: .
abundance: .
v_gene: TRBV10-1
j_gene: TRBJ1-6
CDR3nt: TGCGCCAGCAGTGAGCGGAATTCACCCCTCCACTTT
CDR3aa: CASSERNSPLHF

d_gene: .
abundance: .
v_gene: TRBV7-9
j_gene: TRBJ2-7
CDR3nt: TGTGCCAGCACCGACCGGGACAACACCTACGAGCAGTACTTC
CDR3aa: CASTDRDNTYEQYF

d_gene: TRBD2
abundance: .
v_gene: TRBV3-1/TRBV3-2
j_gene: TRBJ2-7
CDR3nt: TGTGCCAGCAGCTTTAGCGGGAGTCCCCTCGAGCAGTACTTC
CDR3aa: CASSFSGSPLEQYF

d_gene: .
abundance: .
v_gene: TRBV7-2
j_gene: TRBJ2-5
CDR3nt: TGTGCCAGCAGCTTAGGTGGGGGCAACCAAGAGACCCAGTACTTC
CDR3aa: CASSLGGGNQETQYF

d_gene: .
abundance: .
v_gene: TRBV2
j_gene: TRBJ1-6
CDR3nt: TGTGCCAGCAGTGAATCGGACCTCAAGGCACCCCTCCACTTT
CDR3aa: CASSESDLKAPLHF

d_gene: TRBD1
abundance: .
v_gene: TRBV7-2
j_gene: TRBJ2-7
CDR3nt: TGTGCCAGCAACCCAGGGGGCAGGGGAGCATACGAGCAGTACTTC
CDR3aa: CASNPGGRGAYEQYF

d_gene: TRBD1
abundance: .
v_gene: TRBV5-1
j_gene: TRBJ1-2
CDR3nt: TGCGCCAGCAGCCGCGGGACAGGGGTTTTGGATGGCTACACCTTC
CDR3aa: CASSRGTGVLDGYTF